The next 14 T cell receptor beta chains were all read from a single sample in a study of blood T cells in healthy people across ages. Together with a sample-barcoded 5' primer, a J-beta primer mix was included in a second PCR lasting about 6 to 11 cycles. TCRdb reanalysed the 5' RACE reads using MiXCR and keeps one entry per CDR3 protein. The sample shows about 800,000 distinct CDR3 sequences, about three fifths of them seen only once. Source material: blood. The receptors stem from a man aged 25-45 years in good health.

The CDR3 DNA sequence: TGTGCCAGCCGACGGACGGGCACTGAAGCTTTCTTT. Translated, it gives CASRRTGTEAFF. This chain links TRBV6-2 or TRBV6-3 with TRBJ1-1; D is ambiguous. Trimming removed 8 bases at V and 4 bases at J, with 11 bases between. This CDR3 contains 12 residues. CDR1 and CDR2 from the germline V gene are MNHEY and SVGEGT.

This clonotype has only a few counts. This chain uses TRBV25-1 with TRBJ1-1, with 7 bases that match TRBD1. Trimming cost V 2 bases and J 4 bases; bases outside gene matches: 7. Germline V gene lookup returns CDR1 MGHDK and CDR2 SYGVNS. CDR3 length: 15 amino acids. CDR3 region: CASSEPGGAGTEAFF. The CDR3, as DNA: TGTGCCAGCAGTGAACCAGGGGGAGCAGGCACTGAAGCTTTCTTT.

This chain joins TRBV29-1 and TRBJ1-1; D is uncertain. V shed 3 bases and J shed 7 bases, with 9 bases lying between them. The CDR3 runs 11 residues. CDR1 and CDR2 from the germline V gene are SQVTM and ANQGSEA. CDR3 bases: TGCAGCGTTGATGCGGGCCTTGAAGCTTTCTTT. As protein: CSVDAGLEAFF.

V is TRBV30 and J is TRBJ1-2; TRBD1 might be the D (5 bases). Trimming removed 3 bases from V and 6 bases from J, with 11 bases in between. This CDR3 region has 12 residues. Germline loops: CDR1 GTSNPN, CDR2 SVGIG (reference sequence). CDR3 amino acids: CAWSIGGDGYTF. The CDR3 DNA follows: TGTGCCTGGAGCATCGGAGGGGATGGCTACACCTTC.

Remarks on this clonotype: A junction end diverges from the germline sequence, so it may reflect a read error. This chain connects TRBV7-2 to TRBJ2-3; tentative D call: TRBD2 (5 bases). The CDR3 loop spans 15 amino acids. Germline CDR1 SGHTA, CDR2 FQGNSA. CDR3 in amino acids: CASSQVSGYTETQYF. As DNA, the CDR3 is TGTGCCAGCAGCCAAGTCAGCGGATACACAGAGACGCAGTATTTT.

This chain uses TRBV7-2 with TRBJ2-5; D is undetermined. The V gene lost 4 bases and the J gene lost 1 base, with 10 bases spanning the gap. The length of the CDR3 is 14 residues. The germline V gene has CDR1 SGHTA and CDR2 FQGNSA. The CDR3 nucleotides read TGTGCCAGCAGCTCCGGGTGGGGCCAAGAGACCCAGTACTTC. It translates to CASSSGWGQETQYF.

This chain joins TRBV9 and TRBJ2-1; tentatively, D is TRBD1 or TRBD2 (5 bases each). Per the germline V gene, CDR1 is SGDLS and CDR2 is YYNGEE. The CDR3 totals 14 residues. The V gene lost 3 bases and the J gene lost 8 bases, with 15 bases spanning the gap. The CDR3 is CASSEVGVGDEQFF. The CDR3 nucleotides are TGTGCCAGCAGCGAAGTGGGGGTCGGCGATGAGCAGTTCTTC.

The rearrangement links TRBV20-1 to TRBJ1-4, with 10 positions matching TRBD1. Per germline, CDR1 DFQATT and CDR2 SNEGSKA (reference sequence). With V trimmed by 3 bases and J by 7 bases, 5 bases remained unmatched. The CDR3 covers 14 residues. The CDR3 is CSARETGGREKLFF. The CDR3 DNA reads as TGCAGTGCTAGGGAGACAGGGGGCCGTGAAAAACTGTTTTTT.

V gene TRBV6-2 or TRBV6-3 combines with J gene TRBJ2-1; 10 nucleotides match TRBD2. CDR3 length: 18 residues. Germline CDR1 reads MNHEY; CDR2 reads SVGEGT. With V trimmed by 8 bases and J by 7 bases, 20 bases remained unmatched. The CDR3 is CASLPGPTGTSALNEQFF. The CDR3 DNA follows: TGTGCCAGCCTACCGGGACCTACGGGGACTAGCGCCCTTAATGAGCAGTTCTTC.

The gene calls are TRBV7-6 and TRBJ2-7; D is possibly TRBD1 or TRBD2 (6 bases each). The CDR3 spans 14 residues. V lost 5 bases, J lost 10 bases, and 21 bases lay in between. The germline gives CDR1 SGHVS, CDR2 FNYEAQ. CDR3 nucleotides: TGTGCCAGCAGCCCAGGAGGGGGAGGTCAAGCCCAGTACTTC. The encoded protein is CASSPGGGGQAQYF.

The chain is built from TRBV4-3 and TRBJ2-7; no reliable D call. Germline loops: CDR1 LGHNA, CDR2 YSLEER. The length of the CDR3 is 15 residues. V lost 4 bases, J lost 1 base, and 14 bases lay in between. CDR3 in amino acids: CASSPWKGPSYEQYF. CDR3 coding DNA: TGCGCCAGCAGCCCATGGAAAGGGCCATCCTACGAGCAGTACTTC.

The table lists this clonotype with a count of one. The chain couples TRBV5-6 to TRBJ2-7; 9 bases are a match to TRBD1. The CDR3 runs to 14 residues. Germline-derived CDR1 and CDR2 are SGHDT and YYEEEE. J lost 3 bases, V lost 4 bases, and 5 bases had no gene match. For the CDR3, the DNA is TGTGCCAGCAGCACGGGACAGGGTGGCTACGAGCAGTACTTC. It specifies CASSTGQGGYEQYF.

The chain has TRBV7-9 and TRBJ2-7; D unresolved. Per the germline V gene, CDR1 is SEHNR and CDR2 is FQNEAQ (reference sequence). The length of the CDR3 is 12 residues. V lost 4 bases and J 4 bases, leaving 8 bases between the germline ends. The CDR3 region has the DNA TGTGCCAGCAGCTATGGACGGTACGAGCAGTACTTC. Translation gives CASSYGRYEQYF.

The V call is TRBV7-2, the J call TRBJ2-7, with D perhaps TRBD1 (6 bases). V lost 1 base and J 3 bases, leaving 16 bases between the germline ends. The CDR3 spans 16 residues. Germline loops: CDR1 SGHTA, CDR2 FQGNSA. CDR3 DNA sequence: TGTGCCAGCAGCTTAGAGGAAACAGGGAGCTACTACGAGCAGTACTTC. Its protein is CASSLEETGSYYEQYF.